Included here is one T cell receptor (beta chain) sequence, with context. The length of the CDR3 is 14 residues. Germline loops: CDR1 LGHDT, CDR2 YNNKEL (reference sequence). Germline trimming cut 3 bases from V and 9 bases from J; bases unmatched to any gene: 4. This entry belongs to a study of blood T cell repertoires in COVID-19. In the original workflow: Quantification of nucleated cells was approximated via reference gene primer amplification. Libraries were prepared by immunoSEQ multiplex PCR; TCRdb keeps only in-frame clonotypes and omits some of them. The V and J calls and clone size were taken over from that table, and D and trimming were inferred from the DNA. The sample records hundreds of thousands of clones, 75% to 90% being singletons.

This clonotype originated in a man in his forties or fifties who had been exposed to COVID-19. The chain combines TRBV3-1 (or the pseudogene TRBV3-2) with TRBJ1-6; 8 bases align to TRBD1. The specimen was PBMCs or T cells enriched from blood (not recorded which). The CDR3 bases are TGTGCCAGCAGCCAGGACAGGGTCTCTTCACCCCTCCACTTT. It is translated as CASSQDRVSSPLHF.